This T cell receptor (beta chain) was recorded in a study of Tregs in tolerant kidney transplant recipients. The data were produced by immunoSEQ multiplex PCR, yet TCRdb's version contains in-frame clones alone and is incomplete. The table has about 44,000 clones, about 95% seen once; the top ten hold around 0.38%. The germline CDR1 and CDR2 sequences are SNHLY and FYNNEI. The CDR3 length is 15 residues. The V segment lost 6 bases and the J segment 3 bases; nucleotides outside the gene matches: 4. Regarding this clone: Its antigen is not known.

This TCR came from a human donor in good health. J is TRBJ2-2 and V is TRBV2; the match to TRBD1 covers 10 bases. The sequencing input was Tregs from blood cultured with allogeneic cells. The DNA of the CDR3 is TGTGCCAGCAGGTGGGACAGGGGCGACACCGGGGAGCTGTTTTTT. Residues: CASRWDRGDTGELFF.